This T cell receptor (beta chain) was documented in a study of shared clonotypes between healthy human individuals. The wider study: Aged between 18 and 49, the donors were a couple of women and three men. Three CD4 naive, three CD4 memory, two CD8 naive and one CD8 memory plate were used per donor.

The naive CD8 population came from CD45RO-negative cells selected for CCR7, without terminally differentiated effector memory CD45RA+ cells. Findings and limits, study-wide: Though the depth was large, rarefaction showed that sorted-subset sequencing was incomplete.

This CDR3 has 13 amino acids. Germline values: CDR1 ENHRY, CDR2 SYGVKD. V lost 3 bases and J lost 10, with 10 bases in between. The repertoire was sequenced with immunoSEQ multiplex PCR; TCRdb's copy has only in-frame clones and lacks some. The sample has roughly 2,000,000 clones, roughly 95% seen once. To note about this clone: Antigen unknown.

Sequenced input: naive CD8+ T cells sorted from blood. This chain connects TRBV10-3 to TRBJ1-6; no clear D. This sequence originates from a man aged 18 to 30 in good health. The CDR3 DNA is TGTGCCATCAGTGAAGGTTCCCCCTCACCCCTCCACTTT. Its protein product is CAISEGSPSPLHF.